The 28 T cell receptor beta chains below come from one sample, sequenced in a study of blood T cells in healthy people across ages. A sample-barcoded 5' primer and a J-beta primer mix were used in a second PCR of roughly 6 to 11 cycles. TCRdb analysed the 5' RACE reads with MiXCR anew, one entry per CDR3 protein. The table has roughly 1.6 million distinct CDR3 sequences, roughly 32% seen once; the top ten hold about 11%. The material sequenced was blood. These receptors were taken from a woman between 25 and 40 years old in good health.

This clonotype was recorded a few times. The chain is built from TRBV7-2 and TRBJ2-7; a possible D gene is TRBD1 (6 bases). The CDR3 sequence is 14 residues long. V lost 2 bases and J 2 bases, leaving 10 bases between the germline ends. The germline V gene encodes CDR1 SGHTA and CDR2 FQGNSA. Here the CDR3 reads CASSLKGHTYEQYF. Written as DNA, the CDR3 is TGTGCCAGCAGCTTAAAGGGACACACCTACGAGCAGTACTTC.

In this sample, this clonotype turned up a few times. The genes are TRBV25-1 and TRBJ2-2; no firm D call. Germline CDR1 and CDR2: MGHDK and SYGVNS. The CDR3 has 15 residues. Trimming removed 1 base from V and 0 bases from J, with 6 bases in between. CDR3 coding DNA: TGTGCCAGCAGTGAATTGGCGACGAACACCGGGGAGCTGTTTTTT. Amino acids: CASSELATNTGELFF.

Concerning this clonotype itself: This could be a read error, since a much larger clone is one nucleotide away. The V call is TRBV29-1, the J call TRBJ2-6, with 8 bases matching TRBD1. The J segment lost 2 bases and the V segment lost 5 bases, leaving 11 bases of the junction unmatched. Per germline, CDR1 SQVTM and CDR2 ANQGSEA. The CDR3 contains 17 residues. The CDR3 DNA is TGCAGCGTTTCCCGGGACAGGTTGATCCCTGGGGCCAACGTCCTGACTTTC. It is translated as CSVSRDRLIPGANVLTF. The entire variable domain, with the rest obtained from reference TRBV29-1 and TRBJ2-6, is as follows: SAVISQKPSRDICQRGTSLTIQCQVDSQVTMMFWYRQQPGQSLTLIATANQGSEATYESGFVIDKFPISRPNLTFSTLTVSNMSPEDSSIYLCSVSRDRLIPGANVLTFGAGSRLTVL.

Comments on this clonotype: An end of the junction does not agree with germline; a read error may underlie this. The rearrangement joins TRBV9 to TRBJ2-2, with 9 nucleotides matching TRBD2. Germline V gene data show CDR1 as SGDLS and CDR2 as YYNGEE. This CDR3 is 12 amino acids long. CDR3 residues: CASSVVAGERFF. The CDR3 DNA reads as TGTGCCAGCAGCGTGGTAGCGGGGGAGCGGTTTTTT. Looking up the rest from reference TRBV9 and TRBJ2-2 gives the full variable domain: DSGVTQTPKHLITATGQRVTLRCSPRSGDLSVYWYQQSLDQGLQFLIQYYNGEERAKGNILERFSAQQFPDLHSELNLSSLELGDSALYFCASSVVAGERFFGEGSRLTVL.

The rearrangement uses TRBV20-1 and TRBJ2-6; TRBD1 matches at 8 bases. This CDR3 comprises 17 residues. CDR1 is DFQATT and CDR2 is SNEGSKA in the germline V gene (reference sequence). V trimming: 1 base; J trimming: 2 bases; junction bases outside the gene matches: 7. CDR3 residues: CSARGPQGEAGANVLTF. The CDR3 nucleotides are TGCAGTGCTAGAGGCCCACAGGGGGAGGCTGGGGCCAACGTCCTGACTTTC.

The chain uses TRBV3-1 and TRBJ2-1, with no clear D. This CDR3 spans 16 amino acids. Germline lookup yields CDR1 LGHDT and CDR2 YNNKEL (reference sequence). V dropped 4 bases and J dropped 0 bases, with 13 bases sitting between them. CDR3 coding DNA: TGTGCCAGCAGCCGCCTTGGCGACCGCTCCTACAATGAGCAGTTCTTC. Translated: CASSRLGDRSYNEQFF.

This clonotype was seen only a few times. The chain links TRBV30 to TRBJ2-5; D might be TRBD2 (5 bases). The germline gives CDR1 GTSNPN, CDR2 SVGIG (reference sequence). The CDR3 sequence is 14 residues long. V lost 0 bases to trimming and J lost 11 bases, with 19 bases between them. This CDR3 is CAWSVRVTFWEQYF. The CDR3 DNA follows: TGTGCCTGGAGTGTACGGGTCACGTTTTGGGAGCAGTACTTC.

This chain connects TRBV28 to TRBJ2-7; the D gene is possibly TRBD2 (6 bases). The J call may be wrong; the DNA end is better matched by TRBJ2-5. The CDR3 covers 14 residues. Germline values: CDR1 MDHEN, CDR2 SYDVKM. DNA for the CDR3: TGTGCCAGCAGTTCCCCTAGCGTTCAAGAGACCCAGTACTTC. Translated: CASSSPSVQETQYF.

At least ten counts were recorded for this clonotype. The CDR3 loop is CASSLYLNGAFF. The CDR3 nucleotides read TGTGCCAGCAGTTTATACTTGAACGGAGCTTTCTTT. This rearrangement joins TRBV12-3 or TRBV12-4 to TRBJ1-1; D call uncertain. The CDR3 consists of 12 residues. Trimming removed 2 bases at V and 10 bases at J, with 11 bases between.

This clonotype showed up just a few times. The chain combines TRBV9 with TRBJ1-2; D call uncertain. V shed 3 bases and J shed 4 bases, with 13 bases lying between them. The length of the CDR3 is 14 residues. From germline, CDR1 is SGDLS and CDR2 YYNGEE. The chain's CDR3 is CASSGQDGFYGYTF. For the CDR3, the DNA is TGTGCCAGCAGCGGTCAGGACGGCTTCTATGGCTACACCTTC. The full variable domain, in which reference TRBV9 and TRBJ1-2 provide the parts outside the CDR3, is DSGVTQTPKHLITATGQRVTLRCSPRSGDLSVYWYQQSLDQGLQFLIQYYNGEERAKGNILERFSAQQFPDLHSELNLSSLELGDSALYFCASSGQDGFYGYTFGSGTRLTVV.

There are many counts of this clonotype. The genes are TRBV9 and TRBJ2-7; 9 bases are a match to TRBD1. V lost 4 bases and J lost 0; bases outside the gene matches: 5. The CDR3 spans 15 residues. The germline CDR1 and CDR2 sequences are SGDLS and YYNGEE. CDR3 protein: CASSPGTGSSYEQYF. The DNA for the CDR3 is TGTGCCAGCAGCCCCGGGACAGGGAGCTCCTACGAGCAGTACTTC.

The chain has TRBV28 and TRBJ1-1; no clear D gene. In germline, CDR1 is MDHEN, CDR2 SYDVKM. CDR3 length: 13 residues. V was shortened by 6 bases and J by 4 bases, with 12 bases between the two germline ends. The CDR3 here is CASRYGWSTEAFF. CDR3 nucleotides: TGTGCCAGCAGGTACGGTTGGAGCACTGAAGCTTTCTTT.

The sample holds a few counts of this clonotype. The V gene is TRBV6-5, the J gene TRBJ2-1, with D tentatively TRBD1 or TRBD2 (5 bases each). With 7 bases removed from V and 5 bases from J, the gap between germline ends came to 15 bases. This CDR3 has 14 residues. Germline V gives CDR1 MNHEY, CDR2 SVGAGI. CDR3 sequence reads: CASTPDGANNEQFF. In DNA form, the CDR3 reads TGTGCCAGCACCCCGGACGGGGCCAACAATGAGCAGTTCTTC.

This clonotype was observed a handful of times. This chain links TRBV20-1 with TRBJ1-2; D is uncertain. Germline CDR1 is DFQATT and CDR2 is SNEGSKA (reference sequence). V lost 2 bases and J lost 1, with 8 bases in between. CDR3 length: 13 amino acids. This CDR3 is CSARPGNNYGYTF. CDR3 sequence (DNA): TGCAGTGCTAGACCGGGGAATAACTATGGCTACACCTTC.

V and J are TRBV28 and TRBJ2-7; TRBD2 matches 11 bases. Germline V gene data show CDR1 as MDHEN and CDR2 as SYDVKM. Germline trimming cut 7 bases from V and 2 bases from J; bases unmatched to any gene: 4. The CDR3 extends over 14 amino acids. The CDR3 coding sequence is TGTGCCAGCATCGGGACTAGCGGTACCTACGAGCAGTACTTC. The encoded protein is CASIGTSGTYEQYF. Supplemented by reference TRBV28 and TRBJ2-7, the full variable domain reads DVKVTQSSRYLVKRTGEKVFLECVQDMDHENMFWYRQDPGLGLRLIYFSYDVKMKEKGDIPEGYSVSREKKERFSLILESASTNQTSMYLCASIGTSGTYEQYFGPGTRLTVT.

The chain employs TRBV5-1 and TRBJ2-7; D is possibly TRBD2 (6 bases). V was pared by 4 bases and J by 6 bases, with 14 bases between. CDR1 and CDR2 from the germline V gene are SGHRS and YFSETQ. This CDR3 has 13 residues. DNA of the CDR3: TGCGCCAGCAGCGTTGGAGGGCCCTTCGAGCAGTACTTC. Protein sequence: CASSVGGPFEQYF.

The rearrangement links TRBV5-8 to TRBJ2-1, with 7 bases aligning to TRBD2. The CDR3 contains 18 residues. The V gene's germline CDR1 is SGHTS and CDR2 YDEGEE. After removal of 0 bases from V and 0 bases from J, the junction contained 9 bases not matched to a gene. The DNA for the CDR3 is TGTGCCAGCAGCTTGGCCGGGTGGCGGGGGAGCTCCTACAATGAGCAGTTCTTC. This sequence encodes CASSLAGWRGSSYNEQFF. Variable domain in full (rest from reference TRBV5-8 and TRBJ2-1): EAGVTQSPTHLIKTRGQQATLRCSPISGHTSVYWYQQALGLGLQFLLWYDEGEERNRGNFPPRFSGRQFPNYSSELNVNALELEDSALYLCASSLAGWRGSSYNEQFFGPGTRLTVL.

The sample holds a few counts of this clonotype. The rearrangement links TRBV20-1 to TRBJ2-3; TRBD2 agrees at 14 bases. In germline, CDR1 is DFQATT, CDR2 SNEGSKA (reference sequence). With V trimmed by 6 bases and J by 11 bases, 10 bases remained unmatched. The CDR3 length is 14 residues. The CDR3 bases are TGCAGTGCCCCCGGACTAGCGGGGGGCCGGGGGCAGTATTTT. Protein product: CSAPGLAGGRGQYF.

The rearrangement joins TRBV6-1 to TRBJ1-1; D gene ambiguous. This CDR3 comprises 10 residues. V was shortened by 0 bases and J by 13 bases, with 6 bases between the two germline ends. The germline CDR1 and CDR2 sequences are MNHNS and SASEGT. CDR3 bases: TGTGCCAGCAGTGAAGCAAATGATTTCTTT. Residues: CASSEANDFF.

In this sample, this clonotype turned up a few times. The V gene is TRBV4-2, the J gene TRBJ2-3; the match to TRBD2 covers 8 bases. The CDR3 is 17 residues long. Germline-derived CDR1 and CDR2 are LGHNA and YNFKEQ. V shed 0 bases and J 4 bases; nucleotides not matched to a gene: 9. The CDR3, as DNA: TGTGCCAGCAGCCAAGATGGGAGCGGGGGAGGGGCAGATACGCAGTATTTT. Translated, it gives CASSQDGSGGGADTQYF.

This clonotype was found a few times. This chain joins TRBV5-1 and TRBJ1-1; maybe TRBD1 (5 bases). The V end was cut by 0 bases, the J end by 5 bases, with 14 bases between. The germline V gene encodes CDR1 SGHRS and CDR2 YFSETQ. This CDR3 region has 15 residues. CDR3 sequence: CASSLVVGTRTEAFF. In nucleotides, the CDR3 is TGCGCCAGCAGCTTGGTGGTGGGGACGAGGACTGAAGCTTTCTTT.

The genes are TRBV9 and TRBJ1-3, with D perhaps TRBD1 (5 bases). The V end was cut by 3 bases, the J end by 0 bases, with 16 bases between. Germline V gene data show CDR1 as SGDLS and CDR2 as YYNGEE. The CDR3 length is 17 residues. The CDR3 protein is CASSDGGGGSSGNTIYF. CDR3 DNA sequence: TGTGCCAGCAGCGATGGCGGGGGGGGGAGCTCTGGAAACACCATATATTTT.

This clonotype was counted ten times or more. The rearrangement uses TRBV7-9 and TRBJ2-2; D is unresolved. The CDR3 loop spans 15 amino acids. Trimming took 2 bases from V and 5 from J, leaving 12 bases between them. Per germline, CDR1 SEHNR and CDR2 FQNEAQ (reference sequence). This CDR3 reads CASSLSAQLTGELFF. The CDR3 DNA follows: TGTGCCAGCAGCTTATCCGCCCAGCTTACCGGGGAGCTGTTTTTT.

A single count supports this clonotype. One end of the junction does not line up with germline, which may come from a read error. The gene calls are TRBV5-1 and TRBJ2-1; 9 bases are shared with TRBD1. Germline-derived CDR1 and CDR2 are SGHRS and YFSETQ. CDR3 length equals 15 residues. The chain's CDR3 is CASSEQGAAYNEQFF. The CDR3 DNA reads as TGCGCCAGCAGCGAACAGGGGGCCGCCTACAACGAGCAGTTCTTC.

This clonotype has only a few counts. This chain connects TRBV20-1 to TRBJ1-4; the match to TRBD1 covers 7 bases. V shed 6 bases, J shed 4 bases, and the junction held 14 bases outside the gene matches. In germline, CDR1 is DFQATT, CDR2 SNEGSKA (reference sequence). This CDR3 contains 16 residues. CDR3 amino acids: CSAESRDSYFNEKLFF. In DNA, the CDR3 is TGCAGTGCCGAGAGCCGGGACAGCTATTTTAATGAAAAACTGTTTTTT.

The V gene is TRBV2, the J gene TRBJ1-4; D gene unclear. CDR3 size: 14 residues. The germline gives CDR1 SNHLY, CDR2 FYNNEI. Trimming cost V 4 bases and J 4 bases, with 10 bases left between them. As DNA, the CDR3 is TGTGCCAGCAGTGCTGGTTTCGTTAATGAAAAACTGTTTTTT. Its translation: CASSAGFVNEKLFF.

The rearrangement uses TRBV5-4 and TRBJ2-1; D gene uncertain. V lost 1 base, J lost 8 bases, and 10 bases lay in between. The CDR3 runs 13 residues. Per the germline V gene, CDR1 is SGHNT and CDR2 is YYREEE (reference sequence). CDR3 amino acids: CASSLITLDEQFF. The CDR3 DNA follows: TGTGCCAGCAGCTTGATCACGTTGGATGAGCAGTTCTTC. The full variable domain, in which reference TRBV5-4 and TRBJ2-1 provide the parts outside the CDR3, is ETGVTQSPTHLIKTRGQQVTLRCSSQSGHNTVSWYQQALGQGPQFIFQYYREEENGRGNFPPRFSGLQFPNYSSELNVNALELDDSALYLCASSLITLDEQFFGPGTRLTVL.

J is TRBJ2-3 and V is TRBV4-1; 15 positions agree with TRBD2. CDR3 length equals 17 residues. V lost 1 base to trimming and J lost 8 bases; unmatched junction nucleotides: 7. Germline loops: CDR1 MGHRA, CDR2 YSYEKL. The CDR3 spells CASSQAGTSGGRVTQYF. The CDR3 DNA sequence: TGCGCCAGCAGCCAAGCCGGGACTAGCGGGGGGCGCGTTACGCAGTATTTT.